Sequencing of this T cell receptor beta chain was carried out in a study of T cell changes during pregnancy in multiple sclerosis. Data came from immunoSEQ multiplex PCR; TCRdb stores just in-frame clones and leaves some out. The sample contains around 88,000 clones, around 90% of which appear only once. Unmatched junction bases numbered 6, after V lost 4 bases and J lost 10 bases. The germline CDR1 and CDR2 sequences are SGHNT and YYREEE (reference sequence). There are 14 residues in the CDR3. The TCR sequence derives from a female donor in good health, enrolled as a control in a pregnancy study. The input for sequencing was peripheral blood, taken after pregnancy. The V gene is TRBV5-4, the J gene TRBJ1-6; 9 bases fit TRBD1. CDR3 protein: CASSRGQGGSPLHF. CDR3 sequence (DNA): TGTGCCAGCAGCCGGGGACAGGGAGGCTCACCCCTCCACTTT.